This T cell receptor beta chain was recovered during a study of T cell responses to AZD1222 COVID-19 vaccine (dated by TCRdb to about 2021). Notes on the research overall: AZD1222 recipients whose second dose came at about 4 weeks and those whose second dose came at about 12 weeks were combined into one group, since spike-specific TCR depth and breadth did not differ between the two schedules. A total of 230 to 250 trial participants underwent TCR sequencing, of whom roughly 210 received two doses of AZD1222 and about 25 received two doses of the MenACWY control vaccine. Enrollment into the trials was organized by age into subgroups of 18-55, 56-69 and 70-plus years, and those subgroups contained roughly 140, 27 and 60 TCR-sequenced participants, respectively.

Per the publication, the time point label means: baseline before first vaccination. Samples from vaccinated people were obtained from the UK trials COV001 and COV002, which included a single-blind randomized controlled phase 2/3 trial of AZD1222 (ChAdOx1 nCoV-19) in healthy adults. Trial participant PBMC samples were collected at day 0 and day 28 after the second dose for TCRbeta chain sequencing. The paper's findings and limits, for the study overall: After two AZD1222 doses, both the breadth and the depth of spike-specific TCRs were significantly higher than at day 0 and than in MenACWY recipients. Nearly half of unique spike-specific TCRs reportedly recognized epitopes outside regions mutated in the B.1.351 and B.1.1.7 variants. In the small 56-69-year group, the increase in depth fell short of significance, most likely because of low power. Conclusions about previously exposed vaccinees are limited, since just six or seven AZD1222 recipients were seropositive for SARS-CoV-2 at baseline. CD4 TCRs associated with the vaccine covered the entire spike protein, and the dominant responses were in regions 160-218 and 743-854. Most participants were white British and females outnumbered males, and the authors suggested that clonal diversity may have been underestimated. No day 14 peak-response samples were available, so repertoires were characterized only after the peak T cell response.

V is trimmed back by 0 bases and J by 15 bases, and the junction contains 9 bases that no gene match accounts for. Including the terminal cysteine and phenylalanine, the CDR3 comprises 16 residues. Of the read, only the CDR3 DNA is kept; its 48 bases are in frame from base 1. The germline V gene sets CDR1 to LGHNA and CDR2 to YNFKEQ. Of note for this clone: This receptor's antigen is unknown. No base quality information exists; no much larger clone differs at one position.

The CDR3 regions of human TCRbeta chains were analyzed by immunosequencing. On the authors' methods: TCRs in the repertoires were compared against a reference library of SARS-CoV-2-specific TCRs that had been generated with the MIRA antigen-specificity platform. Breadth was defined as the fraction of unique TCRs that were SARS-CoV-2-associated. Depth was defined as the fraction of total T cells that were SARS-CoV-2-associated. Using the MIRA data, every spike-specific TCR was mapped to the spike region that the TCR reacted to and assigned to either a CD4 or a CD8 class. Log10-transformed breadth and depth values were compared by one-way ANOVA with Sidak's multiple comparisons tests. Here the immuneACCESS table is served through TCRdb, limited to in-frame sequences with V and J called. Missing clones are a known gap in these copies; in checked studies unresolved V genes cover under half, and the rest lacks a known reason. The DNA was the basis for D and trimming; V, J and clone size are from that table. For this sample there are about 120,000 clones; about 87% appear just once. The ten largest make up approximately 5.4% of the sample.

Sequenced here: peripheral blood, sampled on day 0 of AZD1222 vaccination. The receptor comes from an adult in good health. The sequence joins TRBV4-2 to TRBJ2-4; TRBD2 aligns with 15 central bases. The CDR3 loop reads CASSQDQGGLAGGLYF. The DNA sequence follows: TGTGCCAGCAGCCAAGATCAAGGGGGACTAGCGGGAGGTTTGTACTTC.